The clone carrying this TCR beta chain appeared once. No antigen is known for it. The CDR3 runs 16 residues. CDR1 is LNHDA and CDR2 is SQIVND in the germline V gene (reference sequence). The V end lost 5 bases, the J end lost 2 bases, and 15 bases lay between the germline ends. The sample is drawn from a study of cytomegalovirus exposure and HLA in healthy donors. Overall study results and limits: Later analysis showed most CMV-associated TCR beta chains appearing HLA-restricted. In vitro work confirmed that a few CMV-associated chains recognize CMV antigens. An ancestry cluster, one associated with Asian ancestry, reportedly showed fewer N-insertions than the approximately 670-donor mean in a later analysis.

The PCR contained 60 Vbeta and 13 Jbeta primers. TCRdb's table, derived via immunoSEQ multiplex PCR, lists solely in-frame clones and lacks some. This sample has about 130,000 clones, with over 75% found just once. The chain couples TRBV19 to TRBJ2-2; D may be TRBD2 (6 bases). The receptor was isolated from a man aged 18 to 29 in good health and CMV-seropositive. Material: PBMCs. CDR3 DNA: TGTGCCAGTAGTCCCCCTAGCGTTGGAAACACCGGGGAGCTGTTTTTT. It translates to CASSPPSVGNTGELFF.